The 27 T cell receptor beta chains listed next were all sequenced from one sample in a study of Ad26.COV2.S vaccination and SARS-CoV-2 variants. The treatment was: approximately 18 received Ad26.COV2.S at low or high dose, single or two shots; about 5 received placebo; per-sample allocation not given. Sampling occurred on day 63 after the first vaccine or placebo injection. Clones were read by immunoSEQ multiplex PCR, and TCRdb kept only the in-frame ones, dropping some. The data show around 340,000 clones, approximately 86% seen once. The sequencing used peripheral blood, collected in a trial of Ad26.COV2.S vaccine versus placebo. The receptors come from a person between 18 and 59 years old who received the Ad26.COV2.S COVID-19 vaccine or a placebo.

This chain joins TRBV4-1 and TRBJ1-1; 12 bases line up with TRBD1. Germline CDR1 is MGHRA and CDR2 is YSYEKL. The V gene end was trimmed by 0 bases and the J gene end by 1 base; junction bases not matched to a gene: 12. The CDR3 spans 20 residues. The CDR3 nucleotides read TGCGCCAGCAGCCAAGATAGGCGTTGGGACAGGGGGCTAAGGAACACTGAAGCTTTCTTT. Amino acids: CASSQDRRWDRGLRNTEAFF.

J is TRBJ2-1 and V is TRBV9; maybe TRBD1 (6 bases). CDR3 size: 16 residues. CDR1 is SGDLS and CDR2 is YYNGEE in the germline V gene. With 0 bases removed from V and 3 bases from J, the gap between germline ends came to 13 bases. The CDR3, as DNA: TGTGCCAGCAGCGTAGCGCAGGGACAACTCTACAATGAGCAGTTCTTC. Translated, it gives CASSVAQGQLYNEQFF. The whole variable domain, remainder taken from reference TRBV9 and TRBJ2-1, is DSGVTQTPKHLITATGQRVTLRCSPRSGDLSVYWYQQSLDQGLQFLIQYYNGEERAKGNILERFSAQQFPDLHSELNLSSLELGDSALYFCASSVAQGQLYNEQFFGPGTRLTVL.

The J gene is TRBJ1-2, the V gene TRBV11-2, with D maybe TRBD1 (5 bases). The CDR3 is 15 residues long. V was clipped by 6 bases and J by 5 bases, with 19 bases between them. The germline CDR1 and CDR2 sequences are SGHAT and FQNNGV. CDR3 protein: CASRNFGGKQYGYTF. CDR3 DNA: TGTGCCAGCAGGAACTTCGGGGGGAAACAGTATGGCTACACCTTC.

The V gene is TRBV4-2, the J gene TRBJ1-5, with D possibly being TRBD1 (5 bases). Germline V gene data show CDR1 as LGHNA and CDR2 as YNFKEQ. This CDR3 has 15 residues. Trimming cost V 1 base and J 2 bases, with 9 bases left between them. In DNA form, the CDR3 reads TGTGCCAGCAGCCAAGTGCCGGGGGGCAATCAGCCCCAGCATTTT. Protein: CASSQVPGGNQPQHF.

The chain recombines TRBV19 with TRBJ1-5; D gene unclear. This CDR3 region has 14 residues. Between the trimmed V and J ends, which lost 4 bases and 3 bases, there was a span of 10 bases. CDR1 and CDR2 (germline): LNHDA, SQIVND (reference sequence). CDR3 loop: CASSKTGYNQPQHF. The CDR3 coding sequence is TGTGCCAGTAGTAAGACGGGATACAATCAGCCCCAGCATTTT.

The rearrangement joins TRBV9 to TRBJ2-7; 7 nucleotides align to TRBD1. The CDR3 extends over 16 amino acids. CDR1 is SGDLS and CDR2 is YYNGEE in the germline V gene. V was pared by 4 bases and J by 0 bases, with 10 bases of the junction left unmatched. This CDR3 is CASSLTTGEGSYEQYF. DNA for the CDR3: TGTGCCAGCAGCCTCACCACAGGGGAAGGCTCCTACGAGCAGTACTTC.

The genes are TRBV29-1 and TRBJ1-1; D possibly corresponds to TRBD1 (6 bases). The CDR3 has 15 residues. Germline-derived CDR1 and CDR2 are SQVTM and ANQGSEA. V gave up 4 bases and J gave up 6 bases, with 21 bases separating them. CDR3 DNA: TGCAGCGTTGCGGCGCAGGGGCCGCGGGTTGCTGAAGCTTTCTTT. It is translated as CSVAAQGPRVAEAFF.

The V gene is TRBV7-9, the J gene TRBJ1-1, with D uncertain. The CDR3 consists of 12 residues. Germline lookup yields CDR1 SEHNR and CDR2 FQNEAQ (reference sequence). V shed 1 base and J shed 6 bases, with 6 bases lying between them. The CDR3 coding sequence is TGTGCCAGCAGCTTAGGGCAGCCTGAAGCTTTCTTT. It encodes CASSLGQPEAFF.

This clone was found a few times. The J gene is TRBJ1-1, the V gene TRBV21-1. TRBV21-1 is a recognized pseudogene. The CDR3 sequence is 11 residues long. DNA of the CDR3: TGTGCCAGCAGCACTAAAACTGAAGCTTTCTTT. Translation: CASSTKTEAFF.

The V and J genes are TRBV4-3 and TRBJ1-2; 11 bases are shared with TRBD1. V lost 3 bases and J lost 6; bases outside the gene matches: 6. The CDR3 is 15 residues long. Germline loops: CDR1 LGHNA, CDR2 YSLEER. The CDR3 nucleotides are TGCGCCAGCAGCCAGGGGACAGGGGGTGTAAATGGCTACACCTTC. This codes for CASSQGTGGVNGYTF.

The chain links TRBV28 to TRBJ1-6; 10 nucleotides match TRBD1. The V and J ends lost 4 bases and 1 base, in that order; junction bases with no gene match: 7. The CDR3 has 18 amino acids. Germline CDR1 is MDHEN and CDR2 is SYDVKM. CDR3 region: CASSSGQGGTSYNSPLHF. CDR3 nucleotide sequence: TGTGCCAGCAGTTCCGGACAGGGGGGCACGTCCTATAATTCACCCCTCCACTTT.

The gene calls are TRBV7-3 and TRBJ2-1; a weak D match, TRBD2 (6 bases). Germline values: CDR1 SGHTA, CDR2 FQGTGA. Trimming took 2 bases from V and 8 from J, leaving 13 bases between them. CDR3 length equals 14 residues. The CDR3 region is CASSLAGGLDEQFF. The CDR3 coding sequence is TGTGCCAGCAGCTTAGCCGGAGGGCTCGATGAGCAGTTCTTC. The complete variable domain, with remaining parts taken from reference TRBV7-3 and TRBJ2-1, reads GAGVSQTPSNKVTEKGKYVELRCDPISGHTALYWYRQSLGQGPEFLIYFQGTGAADDSGLPNDRFFAVRPEGSVSTLKIQRTERGDSAVYLCASSLAGGLDEQFFGPGTRLTVL.

The genes are TRBV6-5 and TRBJ2-2, with TRBD1 identical over 7 bases. The CDR3 loop spans 15 amino acids. Germline CDR1 reads MNHEY; CDR2 reads SVGAGI. V was pared by 5 bases and J by 4 bases, with 7 bases of the junction left unmatched. This chain's CDR3 is CASSSTGVGTGELFF. The CDR3, as DNA: TGTGCCAGCAGTAGTACAGGGGTGGGCACCGGGGAGCTGTTTTTT.

The chain links TRBV7-8 to TRBJ2-7, with no clear D. This CDR3 has 12 residues. Trimming pared 5 bases from V and 13 bases from J, leaving 18 bases between. CDR1 is SGHVS, CDR2 FQNEAQ, per germline. Here the CDR3 reads CASSLRTDRVYF. For the CDR3, the DNA is TGTGCCAGCAGCCTTAGGACGGACCGGGTCTACTTC.

The chain employs TRBV7-2 and TRBJ2-7; 14 bases map to TRBD2. The trim removed 3 bases at V and 2 bases at J, leaving 6 bases unmatched. This CDR3 has 17 residues. CDR1 and CDR2 from the germline V gene are SGHTA and FQGNSA. CDR3 DNA sequence: TGTGCCAGCAGCTTCGGACTAGCGGGGGGCGGAACCTACGAGCAGTACTTC. Translation: CASSFGLAGGGTYEQYF.

The rearrangement joins TRBV6-5 to TRBJ2-5, with TRBD1 matching over 9 bases. The CDR3 is 11 amino acids. J gave up 9 bases and V 5 bases, and 1 base lay outside the gene matches. Germline CDR1 is MNHEY and CDR2 is SVGAGI. The CDR3, as DNA: TGTGCCAGCAGTACAGGGGGCGCCCAGTACTTC. The encoded protein is CASSTGGAQYF.

This rearrangement joins TRBV7-9 to TRBJ2-6, with D perhaps matching TRBD2 (7 bases). CDR3 length: 15 residues. Germline lookup yields CDR1 SEHNR and CDR2 FQNEAQ (reference sequence). Trimming shortened V by 4 bases and J by 4 bases, and 11 bases separated the two germline ends. CDR3 sequence (DNA): TGTGCCAGCAGCTCAGGGGAGGGAGGGGCCAACGTCCTGACTTTC. This sequence encodes CASSSGEGGANVLTF.

The chain recombines TRBV7-2 with TRBJ2-5; 7 positions agree with TRBD2. Germline V gives CDR1 SGHTA, CDR2 FQGNSA. V shed 2 bases, J shed 5 bases, and the junction held 5 bases outside the gene matches. The CDR3 sequence is 14 residues long. The CDR3 region is CASSLFGGLETQYF. The CDR3 bases are TGTGCCAGCAGCTTATTCGGGGGGTTGGAGACCCAGTACTTC. Complete variable domain (other parts from reference TRBV7-2 and TRBJ2-5): GAGVSQSPSNKVTEKGKDVELRCDPISGHTALYWYRQSLGQGLEFLIYFQGNSAPDKSGLPSDRFSAERTGGSVSTLTIQRTQQEDSAVYLCASSLFGGLETQYFGPGTRLLVL.

The genes are TRBV6-5 and TRBJ1-2; D gene ambiguous. The CDR3 is made up of 16 amino acids. The V gene lost 4 bases and the J gene lost 2 bases, with 17 bases spanning the gap. The germline V gene encodes CDR1 MNHEY and CDR2 SVGAGI. The CDR3 DNA is TGTGCCAGCAGTTCTCCGACCAGGATGGGGAACTATGGCTACACCTTC. Protein product: CASSSPTRMGNYGYTF.

V usage is TRBV6-2 or TRBV6-3 and J usage is TRBJ1-1; 10 nucleotides agree with TRBD1. The CDR3 consists of 17 residues. V shed 2 bases, J shed 10 bases, and the junction held 16 bases outside the gene matches. Germline CDR1 reads MNHEY; CDR2 reads SVGEGT. CDR3 in amino acids: CASSYPIARDRGWRAFF. The CDR3 nucleotides read TGTGCCAGCAGTTACCCGATTGCAAGGGACAGGGGATGGAGAGCTTTCTTT.

The chain couples TRBV2 to TRBJ2-7; D gene uncertain. CDR1 is SNHLY, CDR2 FYNNEI, per germline. CDR3 length equals 15 residues. The ends were cut back, 2 bases at V and 3 bases at J, with 14 bases in the middle. The CDR3 is CASSERGGLGYEQYF. The CDR3 bases are TGTGCCAGCAGTGAACGCGGCGGTCTCGGCTACGAGCAGTACTTC.

CDR3 DNA sequence: TGTGCCAGCAGCATCCACAGGAACACTGAAGCTTTCTTT. It codes for CASSIHRNTEAFF. The V call is TRBV7-9, the J call TRBJ1-1; no reliable D call. Trimming took 5 bases from V and 1 from J, leaving 8 bases between them. The CDR3 is 13 amino acids. Germline values: CDR1 SEHNR, CDR2 FQNEAQ (reference sequence).

This clone was picked up one time. V is TRBV19 and J is TRBJ1-5; TRBD1 is a possible D gene (6 bases). The ends were cut back, 8 bases at V and 3 bases at J, with 11 bases in the middle. In germline, CDR1 is LNHDA, CDR2 SQIVND (reference sequence). The CDR3 runs 13 residues. The CDR3 nucleotides read TGTGCCAGTGCGGACAGTTCCAATCAGCCCCAGCATTTT. Protein product: CASADSSNQPQHF.

V is TRBV5-6 and J is TRBJ1-6; D not certain. CDR3 length: 16 residues. From germline, CDR1 is SGHDT and CDR2 YYEEEE. Between the trimmed V and J ends, which lost 2 bases and 6 bases, there was a span of 15 bases. CDR3 nucleotide sequence: TGTGCCAGCAGCTTAGAACACAGCGGTCGTAATTCACCCCTCCACTTT. It is translated as CASSLEHSGRNSPLHF. Filled out from reference TRBV5-6 and TRBJ1-6, the complete variable domain reads DAGVTQSPTHLIKTRGQQVTLRCSPKSGHDTVSWYQQALGQGPQFIFQYYEEEERQRGNFPDRFSGHQFPNYSSELNVNALLLGDSALYLCASSLEHSGRNSPLHFGNGTRLTVT.

The chain employs TRBV5-1 and TRBJ1-1; D unresolved. Trimming pared 4 bases from V and 3 bases from J, leaving 7 bases between. The germline V gene has CDR1 SGHRS and CDR2 YFSETQ. The CDR3 is 12 amino acids. The CDR3 is CASSPGHTEAFF. Here the CDR3 DNA reads TGCGCCAGCAGCCCCGGGCACACTGAAGCTTTCTTT.

The chain has TRBV19 and TRBJ1-1; no clear D gene. The CDR3 consists of 14 residues. Trimming took off 3 bases at V and 4 bases at J, with 12 bases between the two ends. CDR1 and CDR2 from the germline V gene are LNHDA and SQIVND (reference sequence). DNA for the CDR3: TGTGCCAGTAGTATCCGGGGAGGTGGCACTGAAGCTTTCTTT. This translates into CASSIRGGGTEAFF.

This sequence joins TRBV11-2 and TRBJ2-3, with 9 bases aligning to TRBD1. Germline assignment: CDR1 SGHAT and CDR2 FQNNGV. The CDR3 contains 16 residues. Trimming removed 5 bases from V and 6 bases from J; junction bases left unmatched: 12. For the CDR3, the DNA is TGTGCCAGCAGCCGAAGGAACCCGGACAGGGGTGATACGCAGTATTTT. It specifies CASSRRNPDRGDTQYF.